This T cell receptor (beta chain) derives from a study of identifying expanded T cells in peripheral blood. Sequenced by immunoSEQ multiplex PCR; TCRdb stores in-frame clones only, minus some. The sample has 81,000 or so clones; over 80% are singletons. The TCR was taken from a person aged 18 to 75 in good health. Material for sequencing was blood.

In DNA, the CDR3 is TGTGCCAGCAGCTTACAGGGCCAATCCGAGCAGTACTTC. Translation gives CASSLQGQSEQYF. The chain uses TRBV5-4 and TRBJ2-7; perhaps TRBD1 as D (6 bases). The germline V gene has CDR1 SGHNT and CDR2 YYREEE (reference sequence). CDR3 length equals 13 residues. With 2 bases removed from V and 6 bases from J, the gap between germline ends came to 12 bases. Supplemented by reference TRBV5-4 and TRBJ2-7, the full variable domain reads ETGVTQSPTHLIKTRGQQVTLRCSSQSGHNTVSWYQQALGQGPQFIFQYYREEENGRGNFPPRFSGLQFPNYSSELNVNALELDDSALYLCASSLQGQSEQYFGPGTRLTVT.